This TCR beta chain stems from a study of technical replicates of blood from several donors. Assay used: immunoSEQ multiplex PCR; TCRdb lists only in-frame clones, some missing. In the table there are 79,000 or so clones, approximately 93% of which are singletons. The V and J ends lost 0 bases and 6 bases respectively, with 11 bases between them. The CDR3 extends over 14 amino acids. Per the germline V gene, CDR1 is LGHNA and CDR2 is YSLEER. This TCR came from a human donor in good health. The V gene is TRBV4-3, the J gene TRBJ1-1; the D gene is possibly TRBD1 (5 bases). Sequencing used T cells isolated from PBMCs. The CDR3 reads CASSQDNGRAEAFF. The CDR3 region has the DNA TGCGCCAGCAGCCAAGATAATGGCAGGGCTGAAGCTTTCTTT.